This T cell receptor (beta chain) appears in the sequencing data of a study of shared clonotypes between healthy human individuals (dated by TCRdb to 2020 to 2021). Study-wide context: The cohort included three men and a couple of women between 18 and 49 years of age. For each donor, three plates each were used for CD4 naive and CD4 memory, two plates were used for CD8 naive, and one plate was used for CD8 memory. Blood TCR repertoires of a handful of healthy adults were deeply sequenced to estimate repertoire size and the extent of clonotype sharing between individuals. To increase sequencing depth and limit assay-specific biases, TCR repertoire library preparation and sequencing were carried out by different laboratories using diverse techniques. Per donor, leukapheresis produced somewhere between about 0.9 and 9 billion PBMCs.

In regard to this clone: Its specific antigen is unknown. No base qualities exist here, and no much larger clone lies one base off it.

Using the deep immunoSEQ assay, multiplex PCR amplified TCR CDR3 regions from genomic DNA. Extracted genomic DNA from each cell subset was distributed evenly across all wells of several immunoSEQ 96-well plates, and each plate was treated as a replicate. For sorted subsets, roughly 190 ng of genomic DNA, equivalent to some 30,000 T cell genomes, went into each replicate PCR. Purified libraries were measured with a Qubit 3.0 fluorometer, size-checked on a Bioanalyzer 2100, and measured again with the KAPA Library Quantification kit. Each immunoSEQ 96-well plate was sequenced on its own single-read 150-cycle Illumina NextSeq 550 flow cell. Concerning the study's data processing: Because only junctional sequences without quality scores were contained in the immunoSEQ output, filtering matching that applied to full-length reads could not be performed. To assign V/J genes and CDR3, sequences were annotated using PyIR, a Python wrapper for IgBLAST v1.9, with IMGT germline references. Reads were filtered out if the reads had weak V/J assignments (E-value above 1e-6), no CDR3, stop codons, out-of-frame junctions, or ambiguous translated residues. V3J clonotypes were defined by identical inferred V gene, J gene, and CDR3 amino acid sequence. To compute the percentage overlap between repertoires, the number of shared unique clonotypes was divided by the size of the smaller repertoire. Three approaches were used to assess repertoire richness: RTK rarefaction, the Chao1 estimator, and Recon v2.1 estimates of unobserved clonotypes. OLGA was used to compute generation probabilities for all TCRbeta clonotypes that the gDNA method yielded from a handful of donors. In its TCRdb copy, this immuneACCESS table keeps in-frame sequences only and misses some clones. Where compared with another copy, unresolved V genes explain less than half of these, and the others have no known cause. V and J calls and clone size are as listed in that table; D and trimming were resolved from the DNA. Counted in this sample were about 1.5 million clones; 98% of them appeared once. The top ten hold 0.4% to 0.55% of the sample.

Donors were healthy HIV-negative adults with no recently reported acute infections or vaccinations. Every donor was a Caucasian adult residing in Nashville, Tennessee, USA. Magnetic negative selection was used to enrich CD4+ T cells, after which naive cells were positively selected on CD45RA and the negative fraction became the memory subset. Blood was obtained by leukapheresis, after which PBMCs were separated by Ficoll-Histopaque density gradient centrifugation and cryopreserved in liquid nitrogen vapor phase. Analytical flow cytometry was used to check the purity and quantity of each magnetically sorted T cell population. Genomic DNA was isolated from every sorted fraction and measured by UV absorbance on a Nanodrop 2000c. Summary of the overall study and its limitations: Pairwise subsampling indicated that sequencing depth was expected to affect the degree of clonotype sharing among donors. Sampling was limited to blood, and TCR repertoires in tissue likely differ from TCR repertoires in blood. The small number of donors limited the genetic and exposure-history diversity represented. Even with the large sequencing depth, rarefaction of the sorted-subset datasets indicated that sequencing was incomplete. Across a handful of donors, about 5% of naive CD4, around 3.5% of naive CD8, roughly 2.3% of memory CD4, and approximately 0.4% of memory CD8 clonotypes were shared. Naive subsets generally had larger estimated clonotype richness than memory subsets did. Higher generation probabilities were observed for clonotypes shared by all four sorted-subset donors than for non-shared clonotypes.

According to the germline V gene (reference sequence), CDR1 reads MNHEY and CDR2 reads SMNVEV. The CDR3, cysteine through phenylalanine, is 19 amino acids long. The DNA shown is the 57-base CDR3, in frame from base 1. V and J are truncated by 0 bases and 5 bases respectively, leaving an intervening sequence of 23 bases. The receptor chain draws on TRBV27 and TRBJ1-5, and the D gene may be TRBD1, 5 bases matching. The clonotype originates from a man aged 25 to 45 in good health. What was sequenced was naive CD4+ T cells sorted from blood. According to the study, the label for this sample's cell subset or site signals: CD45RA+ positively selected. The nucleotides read TGTGCCAGCAGTTTATCCCCGACTATCTCCGGGACTTCAGATCAGCCCCAGCATTTT. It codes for CASSLSPTISGTSDQPQHF.